The rows below give T cell receptor beta chains drawn from one sample of a study of cytomegalovirus exposure and HLA in healthy donors. Libraries were prepared by immunoSEQ multiplex PCR; TCRdb keeps only in-frame clonotypes and omits some of them. The data show about 63,000 clones, with approximately 88% seen just once and more than 1% held by the top ten. The material sequenced was PBMCs. Receptors were obtained from a woman younger than 35 in good health and CMV-seronegative. Both conserved end residues are part of each CDR3. Each record gives: V gene, J gene, clone size, CDR3 length, D gene, CDR3 protein, CDR3 DNA. A D gene is named only where the DNA matches it firmly. Rows may omit the clone size; those that give it use once, few, many or a size class.

v_call: TRBV15; j_call: TRBJ2-2; clone_size: NA; cdr3_length: 15; d_call: NA; cdr3_aa: CATSAQMGGTGELFF; cdr3_nt: TGTGCCACCAGCGCCCAGATGGGGGGCACCGGGGAGCTGTTTTTT
v_call: TRBV15; j_call: TRBJ1-1; clone_size: NA; cdr3_length: 14; d_call: NA; cdr3_aa: CATRKGAGNTEAFF; cdr3_nt: TGTGCCACCAGGAAAGGGGCCGGGAACACTGAAGCTTTCTTT
v_call: TRBV19; j_call: TRBJ2-7; clone_size: NA; cdr3_length: 12; d_call: NA; cdr3_aa: CASSMGGYEQYF; cdr3_nt: TGTGCCAGTAGTATGGGAGGCTACGAGCAGTACTTC
v_call: TRBV10-3; j_call: TRBJ1-2; clone_size: NA; cdr3_length: 11; d_call: NA; cdr3_aa: CAIRREAGYTF; cdr3_nt: TGTGCCATCAGAAGAGAGGCTGGCTACACCTTC
v_call: TRBV7-9; j_call: TRBJ1-1; clone_size: NA; cdr3_length: 17; d_call: TRBD1; cdr3_aa: CASSPRGAGGLNTEAFF; cdr3_nt: TGTGCCAGCAGCCCTCGCGGGGCAGGGGGGTTGAACACTGAAGCTTTCTTT
v_call: TRBV27; j_call: TRBJ2-7; clone_size: NA; cdr3_length: 13; d_call: NA; cdr3_aa: CASSLGGSYEQYF; cdr3_nt: TGTGCCAGCAGTTTAGGGGGGTCCTACGAGCAGTACTTC
v_call: TRBV6-5; j_call: TRBJ1-5; clone_size: NA; cdr3_length: 14; d_call: NA; cdr3_aa: CASSRGGKNQPQHF; cdr3_nt: TGTGCCAGCAGCCGGGGGGGGAAGAATCAGCCCCAGCATTTT
v_call: TRBV5-4; j_call: TRBJ1-5; clone_size: NA; cdr3_length: 14; d_call: NA; cdr3_aa: CASSLAPGGQPQHF; cdr3_nt: TGTGCCAGCAGCTTGGCTCCGGGTGGTCAGCCCCAGCATTTT
v_call: TRBV4-1; j_call: TRBJ1-5; clone_size: NA; cdr3_length: 16; d_call: TRBD1; cdr3_aa: CASSYEDREGWQPQHF; cdr3_nt: TGCGCCAGCAGTTACGAGGACAGGGAGGGGTGGCAGCCCCAGCATTTT
v_call: TRBV27; j_call: TRBJ1-6; clone_size: NA; cdr3_length: 19; d_call: NA; cdr3_aa: CASSLSAGGGSSYNSPLHF; cdr3_nt: TGTGCCAGCAGTTTATCAGCCGGGGGGGGGAGCTCCTATAATTCACCCCTCCACTTT
v_call: TRBV5-4; j_call: TRBJ2-3; clone_size: once; cdr3_length: 15; d_call: TRBD1; cdr3_aa: CASSHRGQGPDTQYF; cdr3_nt: TGTGCCAGCAGCCACAGGGGACAGGGGCCAGATACGCAGTATTTT
v_call: TRBV5-6; j_call: TRBJ2-7; clone_size: once; cdr3_length: 13; d_call: NA; cdr3_aa: CASSDGQIYEQYF; cdr3_nt: TGTGCCAGCAGCGACGGACAGATATACGAGCAGTACTTC
v_call: TRBV7-9; j_call: TRBJ1-3; clone_size: NA; cdr3_length: 17; d_call: NA; cdr3_aa: CASSLGSAGEAGNTIYF; cdr3_nt: TGTGCCAGCAGCTTAGGGTCTGCTGGAGAAGCTGGAAACACCATATATTTT
v_call: TRBV7-6; j_call: TRBJ2-5; clone_size: NA; cdr3_length: 14; d_call: TRBD1; cdr3_aa: CASSSWTGGETQYF; cdr3_nt: TGTGCCAGCAGCTCTTGGACAGGGGGAGAGACCCAGTACTTC
v_call: TRBV5-1; j_call: TRBJ2-5; clone_size: once; cdr3_length: 16; d_call: NA; cdr3_aa: CASSPSGGAVQETQYF; cdr3_nt: TGCGCCAGCAGCCCCTCGGGTGGAGCGGTCCAAGAGACCCAGTACTTC
v_call: TRBV7-2; j_call: TRBJ2-1; clone_size: once; cdr3_length: 14; d_call: TRBD2; cdr3_aa: CASSRAGSYNEQFF; cdr3_nt: TGTGCCAGCAGCCGAGCGGGATCCTACAATGAGCAGTTCTTC
v_call: TRBV7-9; j_call: TRBJ1-4; clone_size: NA; cdr3_length: 14; d_call: NA; cdr3_aa: CASSLGVVGEKLFF; cdr3_nt: TGTGCCAGCAGCTTAGGTGTCGTCGGGGAAAAACTGTTTTTT
v_call: TRBV19; j_call: TRBJ1-1; clone_size: NA; cdr3_length: 11; d_call: TRBD1; cdr3_aa: CASQQGKRAFF; cdr3_nt: TGTGCCAGCCAACAGGGGAAAAGGGCTTTCTTT
v_call: TRBV25-1; j_call: TRBJ2-7; clone_size: NA; cdr3_length: 14; d_call: TRBD1; cdr3_aa: CASSGDRGAYEQYF; cdr3_nt: TGTGCCAGCAGTGGCGACAGGGGGGCCTACGAGCAGTACTTC
v_call: TRBV5-5; j_call: TRBJ2-7; clone_size: NA; cdr3_length: 13; d_call: NA; cdr3_aa: CASADTYSYEQYF; cdr3_nt: TGTGCCAGCGCAGACACCTACTCCTACGAGCAGTACTTC
v_call: TRBV16; j_call: TRBJ1-1; clone_size: NA; cdr3_length: 15; d_call: NA; cdr3_aa: CASSQLRGQNTEAFF; cdr3_nt: TGTGCCAGCAGCCAATTGCGAGGGCAGAACACTGAAGCTTTCTTT
v_call: TRBV18; j_call: TRBJ2-2; clone_size: NA; cdr3_length: 16; d_call: NA; cdr3_aa: CASSPYPPSGTGELFF; cdr3_nt: TGTGCCAGCTCACCATATCCCCCCTCGGGCACCGGGGAGCTGTTTTTT
v_call: TRBV6-6; j_call: TRBJ2-7; clone_size: once; cdr3_length: 14; d_call: NA; cdr3_aa: CASSYVTEAYEQYF; cdr3_nt: TGTGCCAGCAGTTACGTGACAGAGGCCTACGAGCAGTACTTC
v_call: TRBV6-1; j_call: TRBJ1-1; clone_size: NA; cdr3_length: 13; d_call: NA; cdr3_aa: CASGEGGSTEAFF; cdr3_nt: TGTGCCAGCGGGGAGGGCGGGAGCACTGAAGCTTTCTTT
v_call: TRBV27; j_call: TRBJ1-1; clone_size: NA; cdr3_length: 14; d_call: NA; cdr3_aa: CASSLGRMNTEAFF; cdr3_nt: TGTGCCAGCAGTTTGGGCAGGATGAACACTGAAGCTTTCTTT
v_call: TRBV13; j_call: TRBJ1-2; clone_size: NA; cdr3_length: 17; d_call: NA; cdr3_aa: CASSLGVAGAGPYGYTF; cdr3_nt: TGTGCCAGCAGCTTAGGGGTTGCGGGGGCCGGGCCCTATGGCTACACCTTC
v_call: TRBV6-1; j_call: TRBJ2-7; clone_size: NA; cdr3_length: 15; d_call: TRBD1; cdr3_aa: CASSEGGTVSREQYF; cdr3_nt: TGTGCCAGCAGTGAAGGAGGGACAGTCTCGCGGGAGCAGTACTTC
v_call: TRBV7-9; j_call: TRBJ2-1; clone_size: NA; cdr3_length: 16; d_call: TRBD1; cdr3_aa: CASSRSEQGGGNEQFF; cdr3_nt: TGTGCCAGCAGCCGATCAGAACAGGGGGGAGGCAATGAGCAGTTCTTC
v_call: TRBV5-5; j_call: TRBJ2-7; clone_size: NA; cdr3_length: 14; d_call: NA; cdr3_aa: CASSLGQGENEQYF; cdr3_nt: TGTGCCAGCAGCTTGGGGCAGGGTGAGAACGAGCAGTACTTC
v_call: TRBV5-1; j_call: TRBJ2-2; clone_size: NA; cdr3_length: 15; d_call: NA; cdr3_aa: CASTPPGSGTGELFF; cdr3_nt: TGCGCCAGCACCCCCCCGGGTTCGGGCACCGGGGAGCTGTTTTTT
v_call: TRBV18; j_call: TRBJ2-7; clone_size: once; cdr3_length: 14; d_call: TRBD2; cdr3_aa: CASSGTSGGYEQYF; cdr3_nt: TGTGCCAGCTCCGGGACTAGCGGGGGATACGAGCAGTACTTC
v_call: TRBV2; j_call: TRBJ2-1; clone_size: NA; cdr3_length: 15; d_call: TRBD2; cdr3_aa: CASSETGLGNNEQFF; cdr3_nt: TGTGCCAGCAGTGAGACGGGACTAGGCAACAATGAGCAGTTCTTC
v_call: TRBV28; j_call: TRBJ1-1; clone_size: NA; cdr3_length: 15; d_call: NA; cdr3_aa: CASSSATGRKTEAFF; cdr3_nt: TGTGCCAGCAGTTCGGCAACAGGGCGAAAAACTGAAGCTTTCTTT
v_call: TRBV2; j_call: TRBJ1-1; clone_size: NA; cdr3_length: 13; d_call: NA; cdr3_aa: CASNLPMNTEAFF; cdr3_nt: TGTGCCAGCAACCTACCCATGAACACTGAAGCTTTCTTT
v_call: TRBV6-6; j_call: TRBJ2-7; clone_size: once; cdr3_length: 14; d_call: NA; cdr3_aa: CASSSGLHSYEQYF; cdr3_nt: TGTGCCAGCAGTAGTGGGCTACACTCCTACGAGCAGTACTTC